This TCR beta chain was retrieved from a study of blood T cell repertoires in COVID-19. Whole-study context: PBMCs, B-cell-depleted T cells, or T cells were the source of the cDNA or gDNA that made up the material.

Per the original methods: Estimation of nucleated cell counts was performed using reference gene primer amplification. Repertoires were generated with immunoSEQ multiplex PCR, while TCRdb's copy carries only in-frame clones and drops some. V, J and clone size reflect that table, while D and trimming were determined from the DNA. The table includes 65,000 to 90,000 clones, roughly 87% detected once. Germline V gene lookup returns CDR1 LNHDA and CDR2 SQIVND (reference sequence). The CDR3 is made up of 14 amino acids. V lost 7 bases, J lost 7 bases, and 14 bases lay in between. The chain is built from TRBV19 and TRBJ1-6; D gene unclear. This TCR derives from a woman in her 50s with active or convalescent COVID-19. The sequenced sample was peripheral blood. CDR3 in amino acids: CASKGPGGNSPLHF. The DNA of the CDR3 is TGTGCCAGTAAGGGCCCGGGAGGGAATTCACCCCTCCACTTT.